The clone carrying this TCR beta chain was seen a few times. TCRdb's table, derived via immunoSEQ multiplex PCR, lists solely in-frame clones and lacks some. This repertoire shows 100,000 to 150,000 clones, around 90% found once; its top ten account for about 5%. These data originate in a study of radiation and T cells in renal cell carcinoma. Documented time point: blood 2 weeks post-SBRT. Treatment of the sample: 15 Gy SBRT to primary tumor, nephrectomy 4 weeks later. Deletions cut 8 bases from V and 12 bases from J, with 13 bases between. Germline values: CDR1 MNHNY, CDR2 SVGAGI (reference sequence). The CDR3 contains 11 residues.

V is TRBV6-6 and J is TRBJ1-4, with unresolved D. The clonotype originates from a woman aged 65 to 85 with renal cell carcinoma. The sample in question was blood, obtained from a patient whose treatment included radiotherapy and nephrectomy. DNA for the CDR3: TGTGCCAGCCAATTCATTGGGGAACTGTTTTTT. It specifies CASQFIGELFF.